This TCR beta chain was observed in a study of cytomegalovirus exposure and HLA in healthy donors (dated by TCRdb to about 2017). Describing the broader study: In an earlier analysis of approximately 640 of the donors, around 300 Gb of sequence data and about 110 million unique TCR beta sequences from about 179 million T cells were reported. Roughly 310 gigabases of sequencing data and roughly 90 million unique TCR sequences were included in an early release covering around 600 HLA-typed donors. Of the roughly 420 genotyped donors, less than 85% were placed in the genetic ancestry cluster associated with self-reported Caucasian donors. The aim of the study was to test whether cataloging public T cell receptors could identify signatures of past pathogen exposure. Using immunosequencing, the study profiled T cell repertoires from around 680 subjects and related those repertoires to cytomegalovirus serostatus. Along with the approximately 620-subject first cohort, a separate validation cohort of roughly 110 different subjects was used. The study combined high-throughput TCR immunosequencing, statistical association of individual TCRs with disease status, and machine learning to predict cytomegalovirus infection status. In a later analysis, previously published TCR beta repertoires from 666 donors were re-analyzed and high-resolution HLA genotyping was added so that TCR occurrence patterns could be studied. The later analysis used no new phenotypic data to find candidate immune exposures, relying instead on TCR beta sequences and their occurrence across donors. An earlier analysis of 450 to 750 of the donors used high-throughput TCR beta sequencing to judge whether each TCR beta V gene segment behaved as functional or pseudogenic. Alongside the repertoire data, information on donor age, sex, ethnicity and CMV serostatus was compiled. Genome-wide SNP genotypes for about 55% of the 666 donors were used in a later genetic analysis, which treated that subset as a discovery cohort. All discovery cohort repertoires had been generated using a single sequencing platform. HLA typing covered class I and class II loci at four-digit resolution. Typing coverage varied by locus: roughly 620-630 donors for A, B, C, DRB1 and DQB1; 522 for DQA1; approximately 570 for DPA1; about 450 for DPB1. Because of strong linkage in the cohort, roughly five DR-DQ haplotypes were treated as single units for association and clustering. Among roughly 370 genotyped donors of the cohort, an average of roughly 240,000 unique TCR beta nucleotide sequences were sequenced per donor, roughly 20% of them non-productive.

The count of this clone is one. The target of this receptor is not known. No much larger clone exists at a distance of one base, and base qualities are not known. CDR1 and CDR2, looked up from the germline V gene, are LGHNA and YSLEER. The CDR3 measures 14 amino acids from cysteine to phenylalanine. Only the CDR3 DNA stays, 42 bases, in frame from base 1. Trimmed from V: 1 base; trimmed from J: 4 bases; junction bases lacking a gene match: 2. Overall results and qualifications from the work: A later analysis associated about 17,000 TCR beta sequences with specific HLA alleles at a false discovery rate of 0.05. A group of highly shared sequence variants was considered likely to be a technical artifact of the sequencing pipeline. In an earlier analysis of around 600 of the donors, most TCR beta V segments were observed in productive rearrangements about 87% or about 30% of the time, broadly matching IMGT annotations. Across donors, most TCR sequences were observed very rarely, whereas some public TCRs were present in many individuals. The earlier analysis of around 600 of the donors excluded roughly 17 rarely observed V segments, including chromosome 9 orphons, because counts were too low. A later genetic analysis reported fewer N-insertions in productive TCRs among donors in an Asian-associated ancestry cluster than the roughly 620-donor mean. It was suggested by the authors that the approach could potentially be generalized to other disease states and immunological phenotypes. In a later analysis, the rate of TCR association differed among HLA loci, with DRB1 alleles having the most associated TCRs and HLA-C alleles having the fewest. Correlated functional status among segregating V segments might reflect linkage disequilibrium, but an unknown experimental factor could not be ruled out. For the cohort, immune exposure information was limited to CMV serostatus. According to a later analysis, most CMV-associated TCR beta chains appeared to be HLA-restricted, and the HLA associations seemed to be driven largely by CMV exposure. When HLA alleles, especially DR and DQ, strongly co-occurred, TCR associations were difficult to assign to individual alleles. Presence/absence analyses assumed roughly uniform sequencing depth across donors, an assumption that may not hold. Several of the top co-occurrence clusters appeared to be linked to parvovirus B19, influenza, CMV and Epstein-Barr virus, according to a later analysis. This cohort had only TCR beta chains sequenced, and the lack of alpha or paired-chain data limited which features could be detected. A further reported finding was that TCR beta sequences accurately predicted the HLA-A and HLA-B alleles for most subjects in the first cohort. Because some donors lacked HLA typing at each locus, the association tests relied only on the typed subset. The study listed 164 TCR beta chains as associated with cytomegalovirus. A later genetic analysis associated a missense DCLRE1C variant with V-gene and J-gene trimming of TCR beta chains, and an independent cohort replicated the association. Some IMGT-functional V segments, including TRBV6-2 and TRBV6-3, could not be distinguished by the 87-base-pair reads and were therefore excluded. A later analysis found that HLA-associated TCR beta chains were more clonally expanded and had lower generation probabilities than equally common non-associated chains. In both the original and validation cohorts, the classifier was reported to diagnose cytomegalovirus status with high specificity and sensitivity. A few of the identified cytomegalovirus-associated TCR beta chains were confirmed in vitro to be specific for cytomegalovirus antigens.

In total, more than 500 healthy bone marrow donors made up the cohort. At the time of sampling, all cohort members were nominally healthy, though unrecorded immune exposures were likely present. The donor tested CMV seronegative, placing the donor among the roughly 350 seronegative members of the cohort. A peripheral blood sample was provided by each donor, and peripheral blood mononuclear cells were used for TCR beta sequencing. The Qiagen DNeasy Blood Extraction Kit was used to extract genomic DNA from the blood cell samples. Receptors were amplified or captured by the immunoSEQ multiplex PCR assay. The multiplex PCR relied on a mix of 60 forward primers for TCR Vbeta segments and 13 reverse primers for TCR Jbeta segments. The CDR3 region of rearranged TCR beta genes was amplified from genomic DNA by a multiplex PCR assay. Amplified TCR beta libraries were sequenced as 87-base-pair reads on the Illumina HiSeq System. The original pipeline was this. A later analysis tallied roughly 78 million unique TCR beta chains across the 650 to 750 repertoires, and some 10 million of those chains were shared by two or more donors. Raw reads were error-corrected and collapsed into unique sequences with a nearest-neighbor algorithm that merged closely related sequences to remove PCR and sequencing errors. Alignment of CDR3 sequences to IMGT reference sequences was used to assign V, D and J gene segments. Each retained sequence needed at least a six-nucleotide match to both a V gene segment and a J gene segment. A rearrangement was called productive if the CDR3 had no stop codons and remained in frame with V and J, and every other rearrangement was called non-productive. Following IMGT convention, CDR3 was defined as the stretch from the second conserved V-encoded cysteine up to the conserved J-encoded phenylalanine. In an earlier analysis of roughly 610 of the donors, sequences lacking an unambiguous match to a single V gene segment were excluded. In an earlier analysis of almost 600 of the donors, a V segment was called functional when productive rearrangements were above 56.7%, and segregating when the standard deviation between donors exceeded 5%. A statistical classification framework was built to diagnose cytomegalovirus status from the catalog of TCR beta chain sequences. V and J gene assignment, in a later analysis, came from comparing TCR nucleotide sequences with IMGT/GENE-DB human TR gene sequences. The TCRdist pipeline was used in a later analysis to assign CDR3 sequences and most-parsimonious VDJ recombination scenarios. In a later analysis, each TCR beta chain was defined by its CDR3 amino acid sequence together with its V-gene family, and reads without a unique V-gene family were excluded. In a later analysis, nearly 600 highly shared, low-generation-probability nucleotide sequences were removed to address suspected cross-contamination and a sequencing artifact. A later analysis calculated a clonal expansion index for each public chain from normalized within-repertoire ranks of inferred template counts. In a later analysis, generation probabilities were computed with a VDJ recombination model fitted to out-of-frame rearrangements, and the resulting probabilities were checked against IGoR. Hypergeometric tests were used in a later analysis to score TCR-TCR, TCR-HLA and TCR-CMV co-occurrence, with a repertoire-size bias correction applied to the TCR pairs. In a later analysis, false discovery rates were estimated by permuting HLA or CMV assignments 20 times. In a later analysis, co-occurring TCRs were grouped with DBSCAN, and TCRdist sequence similarity was added when clustering was performed within HLA-allele-positive subsets. Repertoires with fewer than 30,000 or more than 120,000 public chains were left out of co-occurrence clustering, as were about 5 repertoires with anomalous nucleotide sharing. This immuneACCESS table, as held by TCRdb, lists in-frame sequences with V and J called but not all clones. Of the missing ones, under half trace to an unresolved V gene in checked studies; the others have no known cause. V and J calls and clone size are copied from that table; D and trimming were computed from the DNA. This sample comprises about 150,000 clones, roughly 75% of them detected only once. Over 1.1% of the sample is in the top ten clones.

Sequencing was carried out using PBMCs. The chain couples TRBV4-3 to TRBJ2-3; 7 of the junction bases match TRBD2. The sequence derives from a young man in good health and CMV-seronegative. The DNA is TGCGCCAGCAGCCAAGGGACTAGAGCAGATACGCAGTATTTT. It translates to CASSQGTRADTQYF.